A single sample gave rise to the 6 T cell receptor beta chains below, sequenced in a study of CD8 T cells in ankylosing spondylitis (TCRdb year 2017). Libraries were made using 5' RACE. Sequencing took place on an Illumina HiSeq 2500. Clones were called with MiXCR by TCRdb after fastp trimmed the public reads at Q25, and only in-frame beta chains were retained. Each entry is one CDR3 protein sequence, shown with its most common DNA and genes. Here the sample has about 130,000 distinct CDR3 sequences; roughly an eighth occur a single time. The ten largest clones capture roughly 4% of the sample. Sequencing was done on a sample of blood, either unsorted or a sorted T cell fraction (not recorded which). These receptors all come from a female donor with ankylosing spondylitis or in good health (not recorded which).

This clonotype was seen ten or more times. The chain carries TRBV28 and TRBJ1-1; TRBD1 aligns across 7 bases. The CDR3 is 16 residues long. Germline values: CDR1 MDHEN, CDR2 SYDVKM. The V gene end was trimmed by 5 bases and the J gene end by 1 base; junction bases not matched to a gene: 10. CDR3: CASSPQGGPGNTEAFF. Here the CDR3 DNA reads TGTGCCAGCAGTCCCCAAGGGGGCCCAGGGAACACTGAAGCTTTCTTT.

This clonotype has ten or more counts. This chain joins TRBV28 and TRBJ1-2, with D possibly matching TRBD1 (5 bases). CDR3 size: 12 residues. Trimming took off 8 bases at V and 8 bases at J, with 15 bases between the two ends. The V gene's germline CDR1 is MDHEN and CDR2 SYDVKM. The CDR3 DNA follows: TGTGCCAGCGGGCCTGCAAGGGGCGGCTACACCTTC. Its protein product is CASGPARGGYTF.

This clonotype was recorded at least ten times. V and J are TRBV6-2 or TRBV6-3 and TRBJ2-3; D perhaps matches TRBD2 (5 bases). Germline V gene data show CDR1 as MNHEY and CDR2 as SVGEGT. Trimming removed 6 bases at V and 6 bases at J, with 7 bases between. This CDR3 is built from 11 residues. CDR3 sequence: CASRTRDTQYF. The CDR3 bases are TGTGCCAGCAGAACTAGGGATACGCAGTATTTT.

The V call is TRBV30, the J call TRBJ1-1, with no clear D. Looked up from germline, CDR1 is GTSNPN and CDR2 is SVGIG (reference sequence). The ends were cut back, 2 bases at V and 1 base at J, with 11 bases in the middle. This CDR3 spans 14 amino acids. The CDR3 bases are TGTGCCTGGAGTCCCCTCGGAAAGAACACTGAAGCTTTCTTT. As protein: CAWSPLGKNTEAFF.

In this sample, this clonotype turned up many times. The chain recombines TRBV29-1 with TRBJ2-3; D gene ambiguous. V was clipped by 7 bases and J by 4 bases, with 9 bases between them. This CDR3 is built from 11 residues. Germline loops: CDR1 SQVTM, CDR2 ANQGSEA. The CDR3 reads CSGVGADTQYF. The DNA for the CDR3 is TGCAGCGGGGTGGGTGCAGATACGCAGTATTTT.

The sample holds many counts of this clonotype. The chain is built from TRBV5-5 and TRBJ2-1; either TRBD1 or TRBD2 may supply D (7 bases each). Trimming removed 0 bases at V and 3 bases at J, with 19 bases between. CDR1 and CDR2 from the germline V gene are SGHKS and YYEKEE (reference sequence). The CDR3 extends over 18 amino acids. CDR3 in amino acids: CASSLEDRARGGYNEQFF. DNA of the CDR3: TGTGCCAGCAGCTTGGAAGACAGGGCGAGGGGGGGCTACAATGAGCAGTTCTTC.